Described below is a single T cell receptor beta chain sequence and its context. The CDR3 runs to 14 residues. Germline V gene lookup returns CDR1 SGHTA and CDR2 FQGTGA. Between the trimmed V and J ends, which lost 1 base and 6 bases, there was a span of 11 bases. This sample was taken from a study of T cell clones after liver transplantation. Study-level information: Timepoints were pre-transplant, pre-withdrawal, and after withdrawal was completed or failed.

Libraries were prepared by immunoSEQ multiplex PCR; TCRdb keeps only in-frame clonotypes and omits some of them. In the table there are 99,000 or so clones, approximately 85% of which are singletons. The sequence derives from a human donor who received a liver transplant. Sequences were derived from CD4+ T cells from blood, sampled before liver transplant. The rearrangement links TRBV7-3 to TRBJ2-3; D is unclear. This CDR3 reads CASSLKGRGDTQYF. The CDR3 DNA is TGTGCCAGCAGCTTAAAAGGGCGTGGGGATACGCAGTATTTT. The entire variable domain, with the rest obtained from reference TRBV7-3 and TRBJ2-3, is as follows: GAGVSQTPSNKVTEKGKYVELRCDPISGHTALYWYRQSLGQGPEFLIYFQGTGAADDSGLPNDRFFAVRPEGSVSTLKIQRTERGDSAVYLCASSLKGRGDTQYFGPGTRLTVL.